What follows are 26 T cell receptor beta chains derived from one specimen sequenced in a study of cytomegalovirus exposure and HLA in healthy donors. Primers: 60 Vbeta forward and 13 Jbeta reverse. Libraries were prepared by immunoSEQ multiplex PCR; TCRdb keeps only in-frame clonotypes and omits some of them. This sample has about 180,000 clones, with more than 75% found just once. Sequenced: PBMCs. The receptors originated from a man aged 35 to 55 in good health and CMV-seronegative.

This chain connects TRBV6-1 to TRBJ1-3, with TRBD1 identical over 11 bases. V lost 4 bases to trimming and J lost 2 bases; unmatched junction nucleotides: 1. The CDR3 is 15 residues long. Germline-derived CDR1 and CDR2 are MNHNS and SASEGT. This chain's CDR3 is CASSAGQGAGNTIYF. The CDR3 region has the DNA TGTGCCAGCAGTGCGGGACAGGGGGCTGGAAACACCATATATTTT.

The rearrangement joins TRBV18 to TRBJ2-5, with D perhaps matching TRBD2 (5 bases). The V and J ends lost 3 bases and 5 bases respectively, with 7 bases between them. CDR3 length: 12 amino acids. Germline CDR1 KGHSH, CDR2 LQKENI. CDR3 protein: CASSPRRETQYF. The CDR3 DNA sequence: TGTGCCAGCTCACCCAGGAGGGAGACCCAGTACTTC.

This rearrangement joins TRBV6-5 to TRBJ2-3; possible D gene TRBD2, 7 bases. V gave up 5 bases and J gave up 3 bases, with 15 bases separating them. This CDR3 region has 15 residues. Germline-derived CDR1 and CDR2 are MNHEY and SVGAGI. The CDR3 DNA reads as TGTGCCAGCAGTGCTTGGGGGGGCCGGACAGATACGCAGTATTTT. It yields the protein CASSAWGGRTDTQYF.

The chain employs TRBV7-4 and TRBJ2-7, with a possible D match to TRBD1 (6 bases). This CDR3 region has 18 residues. Trimming removed 5 bases from V and 3 bases from J, with 26 bases in between. Germline V gives CDR1 SGHVT, CDR2 SQSDAQ. This CDR3 reads CASSRGPGVHQGNYEQYF. The CDR3 region has the DNA TGTGCCAGCAGCCGTGGACCCGGGGTTCACCAGGGGAACTACGAGCAGTACTTC. Combining the CDR3 with reference TRBV7-4 and TRBJ2-7 gives the whole variable domain GAGVSQSPRYKVAKRGRDVALRCDSISGHVTLYWYRQTLGQGSEVLTYSQSDAQRDKSGRPSGRFSAERPERSVSTLKIQRTEQGDSAVYLCASSRGPGVHQGNYEQYFGPGTRLTVT.

This chain links TRBV6-6 with TRBJ2-1, with 8 bases lining up with TRBD2. The CDR3 runs 15 residues. The trim removed 0 bases at V and 5 bases at J, leaving 3 bases unmatched. The germline CDR1 and CDR2 sequences are MNHNY and SVGAGI (reference sequence). The CDR3 DNA follows: TGTGCCAGCAGTTACTCCAGCGGGGGAAACAATGAGCAGTTCTTC. It codes for CASSYSSGGNNEQFF.

The chain links TRBV4-2 to TRBJ2-3; 10 bases are a match to TRBD1. CDR1 is LGHNA, CDR2 YNFKEQ, per germline. The CDR3 has 16 amino acids. V lost 4 bases to trimming and J lost 4 bases; unmatched junction nucleotides: 8. The CDR3 region is CASSPRTGGKPDTQYF. The CDR3 bases are TGTGCCAGCAGCCCCCGGACAGGGGGAAAGCCAGATACGCAGTATTTT.

V gene TRBV6-6 combines with J gene TRBJ1-5; 8 nucleotides agree with TRBD1. In germline, CDR1 is MNHNY, CDR2 SVGAGI (reference sequence). This CDR3 has 15 residues. With 3 bases clipped from V and 5 bases from J, the junction kept 6 bases outside the gene matches. This CDR3 is CASSYLGQAYQPQHF. CDR3 DNA: TGTGCCAGCAGTTATTTGGGACAGGCATATCAGCCCCAGCATTTT.

The chain joins TRBV10-3 to TRBJ2-3; no clear D. V gave up 0 bases and J gave up 0 bases, with 7 bases separating them. This CDR3 has 15 residues. Per germline, CDR1 ENHRY and CDR2 SYGVKD. CDR3 loop: CAISESLTSTDTQYF. CDR3 DNA sequence: TGTGCCATCAGTGAGTCCTTAACTAGCACAGATACGCAGTATTTT.

The chain uses TRBV19 and TRBJ1-2; no clear D gene. Between the trimmed V and J ends, which lost 5 bases and 9 bases, there was a span of 16 bases. The CDR3 runs 13 residues. Germline values: CDR1 LNHDA, CDR2 SQIVND (reference sequence). The chain's CDR3 is CASSHPSGESYTF. In nucleotides, the CDR3 is TGTGCCAGTAGTCATCCCTCGGGTGAGAGCTACACCTTC.

The chain couples TRBV18 to TRBJ2-7; 10 bases are a match to TRBD1. CDR3 length: 14 amino acids. The trim removed 3 bases at V and 5 bases at J, leaving 4 bases unmatched. Per the germline V gene, CDR1 is KGHSH and CDR2 is LQKENI. The CDR3 sequence is CASSPRDRGNEQYF. In DNA form, the CDR3 reads TGTGCCAGCTCACCCCGGGACAGGGGCAACGAGCAGTACTTC.

The chain employs TRBV9 and TRBJ2-7; D remains ambiguous. Germline V gives CDR1 SGDLS, CDR2 YYNGEE. The V gene lost 0 bases and the J gene lost 0 bases, with 10 bases spanning the gap. CDR3 size: 15 residues. The CDR3 region has the DNA TGTGCCAGCAGCGTAGGTGGCAGCGTCTCCTACGAGCAGTACTTC. Amino acid sequence: CASSVGGSVSYEQYF.

The chain carries TRBV18 and TRBJ2-5, with 9 bases matching TRBD2. The J segment lost 5 bases and the V segment lost 5 bases, leaving 12 bases of the junction unmatched. CDR1 and CDR2 (germline): KGHSH, LQKENI. This CDR3 region has 16 residues. CDR3 amino acids: CASSTRGGGAAETQYF. CDR3 in DNA: TGTGCCAGCTCAACGCGGGGCGGGGGGGCCGCGGAGACCCAGTACTTC. Filled out from reference TRBV18 and TRBJ2-5, the complete variable domain reads NAGVMQNPRHLVRRRGQEARLRCSPMKGHSHVYWYRQLPEEGLKFMVYLQKENIIDESGMPKERFSAEFPKEGPSILRIQQVVRGDSAAYFCASSTRGGGAAETQYFGPGTRLLVL.

The chain uses TRBV27 and TRBJ2-7; 7 nucleotides align to TRBD1. V shed 5 bases, J shed 6 bases, and the junction held 13 bases outside the gene matches. CDR3 length: 15 amino acids. The germline V gene has CDR1 MNHEY and CDR2 SMNVEV (reference sequence). In DNA form, the CDR3 reads TGTGCCAGCAGTCCCCAGGGGGAGTGGCAAAGCGAGCAGTACTTC. Amino acids: CASSPQGEWQSEQYF.

The V call is TRBV25-1, the J call TRBJ1-2, with D perhaps matching TRBD1 (5 bases). Germline values: CDR1 MGHDK, CDR2 SYGVNS. The length of the CDR3 is 13 residues. V was pared by 10 bases and J by 5 bases, with 17 bases between. In DNA, the CDR3 is TGTGCCACCACTCAGGAGCGGGGGTATGGCTACACCTTC. It yields the protein CATTQERGYGYTF.

This clone was recorded once. The chain carries TRBV6-5 and TRBJ1-1; D not certain. The CDR3 contains 14 residues. Trimming left V 6 bases short and J 5 bases short, with 16 bases between. Germline V gene lookup returns CDR1 MNHEY and CDR2 SVGAGI. This CDR3 reads CASRVGGGGTEAFF. The CDR3 DNA reads as TGTGCCAGCAGAGTGGGAGGTGGTGGGACTGAAGCTTTCTTT.

The V call is TRBV6-1, the J call TRBJ2-7, with a weak D call TRBD2 (6 bases). Germline V CDR1 and CDR2: MNHNS, SASEGT. Between the trimmed V and J ends, which lost 2 bases and 5 bases, there was a span of 19 bases. This CDR3 is 16 amino acids long. The CDR3 is CASSEPGRGYGHEQYF. The DNA for the CDR3 is TGTGCCAGCAGTGAACCCGGGAGAGGGTACGGACACGAGCAGTACTTC.

J is TRBJ1-2 and V is TRBV21-1; the DNA was not used to check the table's D call, TRBD1. TRBV21-1 is described as a pseudogene. The CDR3 runs 16 residues. For the CDR3, the DNA is TGTGCCAGCAGCAAAGCGCTGACAGGGGGAGTCTATGGCTACACCTTC. Amino acid sequence: CASSKALTGGVYGYTF.

This clone was counted between two and nine times. The chain uses TRBV19 and TRBJ2-1; tentative D call: TRBD1 (5 bases). The germline V gene has CDR1 LNHDA and CDR2 SQIVND (reference sequence). This CDR3 is 16 amino acids long. Trimming took 1 base from V and 1 from J, leaving 11 bases between them. The CDR3 nucleotides are TGTGCCAGTAGTATAGCCATCAGGGTGTCCTACAATGAGCAGTTCTTC. Encoded protein: CASSIAIRVSYNEQFF.

This clone was seen only once. The V gene is TRBV19, the J gene TRBJ2-5, with D perhaps TRBD2 (6 bases). CDR1 and CDR2 from the germline V gene are LNHDA and SQIVND (reference sequence). The CDR3 is made up of 13 amino acids. V lost 5 bases, J lost 2 bases, and 9 bases lay in between. CDR3 in DNA: TGTGCCAGTAGTCCGCGGGGACAAGAGACCCAGTACTTC. Translating it yields CASSPRGQETQYF.

This clone was seen a few times. This rearrangement joins TRBV7-8 to TRBJ1-2, with D possibly being TRBD1 (6 bases). CDR3 length equals 16 residues. V gave up 5 bases and J gave up 3 bases, with 19 bases separating them. Germline V gene data show CDR1 as SGHVS and CDR2 as FQNEAQ. CDR3: CASSAKPQGGHYGYTF. Here the CDR3 DNA reads TGTGCCAGCAGCGCGAAACCACAGGGAGGGCACTATGGCTACACCTTC.

The rearrangement uses TRBV19 and TRBJ1-1; 10 nucleotides line up with TRBD1. J was trimmed by 6 bases and V by 3 bases; bases with no gene match: 4. Germline CDR1 LNHDA, CDR2 SQIVND (reference sequence). This CDR3 has 14 residues. The CDR3 DNA sequence: TGTGCCAGTAGTATTGACAGGGGGCAGGCTGAAGCTTTCTTT. Translating gives CASSIDRGQAEAFF. The full variable domain, rest sourced from reference TRBV19 and TRBJ1-1, is DGGITQSPKYLFRKEGQNVTLSCEQNLNHDAMYWYRQDPGQGLRLIYYSQIVNDFQKGDIAEGYSVSREKKESFPLTVTSAQKNPTAFYLCASSIDRGQAEAFFGQGTRLTVV.

This chain links TRBV2 with TRBJ2-1; no firm D call. V was pared by 4 bases and J by 2 bases, with 9 bases between. CDR1 and CDR2 (germline): SNHLY, FYNNEI. CDR3 size: 14 residues. The chain's CDR3 is CASSVRSPYNEQFF. CDR3 bases: TGTGCCAGCAGTGTGAGATCGCCCTACAATGAGCAGTTCTTC.

The rearrangement links TRBV5-4 to TRBJ1-1; no clear D. V lost 3 bases, J lost 6 bases, and 6 bases lay in between. This CDR3 has 11 residues. Germline V gene data show CDR1 as SGHNT and CDR2 as YYREEE (reference sequence). The CDR3 is CASSSGSEAFF. The CDR3 region has the DNA TGTGCCAGCAGCTCCGGGTCTGAAGCTTTCTTT.

The V call is TRBV5-1, the J call TRBJ1-2; D is unclear. CDR1 SGHRS and CDR2 YFSETQ come from the germline V gene. This CDR3 has 12 residues. V lost 5 bases and J 1 base, leaving 6 bases between the germline ends. The CDR3 spells CASRYYNYGYTF. The CDR3 nucleotides are TGCGCCAGCAGATACTATAACTATGGCTACACCTTC. The complete variable domain, with remaining parts taken from reference TRBV5-1 and TRBJ1-2, reads KAGVTQTPRYLIKTRGQQVTLSCSPISGHRSVSWYQQTPGQGLQFLFEYFSETQRNKGNFPGRFSGRQFSNSRSEMNVSTLELGDSALYLCASRYYNYGYTFGSGTRLTVV.

V usage is TRBV5-4 and J usage is TRBJ2-1; 10 nucleotides agree with TRBD2. With 4 bases clipped from V and 1 base from J, the junction kept 2 bases outside the gene matches. CDR1 and CDR2 from the germline V gene are SGHNT and YYREEE (reference sequence). This CDR3 spans 15 amino acids. This chain's CDR3 is CASSPGLASYNEQFF. CDR3 in DNA: TGTGCCAGCAGCCCGGGACTAGCGTCCTACAATGAGCAGTTCTTC.

J is TRBJ2-7 and V is TRBV7-2; 9 nucleotides match TRBD1. The CDR3 length is 14 residues. V shed 4 bases and J 6 bases; nucleotides not matched to a gene: 7. In germline, CDR1 is SGHTA, CDR2 FQGNSA. CDR3 protein: CASSSTGGLGEQYF. In DNA form, the CDR3 reads TGTGCCAGCAGCTCGACAGGGGGTCTCGGCGAGCAGTACTTC. Looking up the rest from reference TRBV7-2 and TRBJ2-7 gives the full variable domain: GAGVSQSPSNKVTEKGKDVELRCDPISGHTALYWYRQSLGQGLEFLIYFQGNSAPDKSGLPSDRFSAERTGGSVSTLTIQRTQQEDSAVYLCASSSTGGLGEQYFGPGTRLTVT.